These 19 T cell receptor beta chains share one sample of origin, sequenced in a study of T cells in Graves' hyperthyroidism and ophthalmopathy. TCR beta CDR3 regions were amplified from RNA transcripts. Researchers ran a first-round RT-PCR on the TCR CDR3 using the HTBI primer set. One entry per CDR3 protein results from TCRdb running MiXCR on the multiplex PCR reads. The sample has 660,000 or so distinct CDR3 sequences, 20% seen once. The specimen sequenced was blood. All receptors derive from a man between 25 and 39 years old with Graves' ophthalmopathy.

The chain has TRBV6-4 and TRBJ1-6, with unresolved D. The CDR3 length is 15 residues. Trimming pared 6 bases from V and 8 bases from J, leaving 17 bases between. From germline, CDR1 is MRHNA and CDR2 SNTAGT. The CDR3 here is CASSFGRFGDSPLHF. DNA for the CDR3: TGTGCCAGCAGCTTTGGACGGTTCGGGGATTCACCCCTCCACTTT.

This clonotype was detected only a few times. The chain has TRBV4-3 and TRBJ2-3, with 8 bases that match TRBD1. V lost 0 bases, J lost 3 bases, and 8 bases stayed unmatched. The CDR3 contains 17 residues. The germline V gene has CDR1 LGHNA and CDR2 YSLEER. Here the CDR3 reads CASSQDQGARGTDTQYF. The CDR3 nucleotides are TGCGCCAGCAGCCAAGATCAGGGGGCGCGTGGAACAGATACGCAGTATTTT.

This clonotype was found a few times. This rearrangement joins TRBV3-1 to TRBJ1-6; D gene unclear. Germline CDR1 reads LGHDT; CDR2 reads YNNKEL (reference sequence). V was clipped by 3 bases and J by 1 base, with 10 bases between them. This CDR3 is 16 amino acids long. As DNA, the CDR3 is TGTGCCAGCAGCCAGGAGGAGGGATCCTATAATTCACCCCTCCACTTT. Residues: CASSQEEGSYNSPLHF.

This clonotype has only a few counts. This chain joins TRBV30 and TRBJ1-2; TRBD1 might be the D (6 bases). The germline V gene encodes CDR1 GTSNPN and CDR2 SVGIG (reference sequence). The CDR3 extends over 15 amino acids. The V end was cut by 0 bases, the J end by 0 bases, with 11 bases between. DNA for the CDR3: TGTGCCTGGAGTGTAGGATGGACAGCTAACTATGGCTACACCTTC. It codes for CAWSVGWTANYGYTF.

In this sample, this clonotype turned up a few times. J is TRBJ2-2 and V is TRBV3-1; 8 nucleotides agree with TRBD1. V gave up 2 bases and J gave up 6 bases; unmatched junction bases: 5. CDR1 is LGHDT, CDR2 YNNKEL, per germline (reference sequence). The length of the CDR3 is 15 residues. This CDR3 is CASSQTTGVAGELFF. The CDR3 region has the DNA TGTGCCAGCAGCCAAACGACAGGGGTGGCCGGGGAGCTGTTTTTT.

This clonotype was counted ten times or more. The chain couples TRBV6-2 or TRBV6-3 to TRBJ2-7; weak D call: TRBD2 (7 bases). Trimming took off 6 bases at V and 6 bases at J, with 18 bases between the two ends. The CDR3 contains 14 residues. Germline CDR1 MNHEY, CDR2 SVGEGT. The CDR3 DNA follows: TGTGCCAGCAGACCAACGGGGGGAGGGGGCGAGCAGTACTTC. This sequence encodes CASRPTGGGGEQYF.

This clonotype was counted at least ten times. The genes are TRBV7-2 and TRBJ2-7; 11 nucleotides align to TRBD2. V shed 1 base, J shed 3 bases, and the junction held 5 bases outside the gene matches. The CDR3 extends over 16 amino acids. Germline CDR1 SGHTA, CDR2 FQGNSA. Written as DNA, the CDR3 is TGTGCCAGCAGCTTAGAATGGGGACTAGCGGACTACGAGCAGTACTTC. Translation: CASSLEWGLADYEQYF.

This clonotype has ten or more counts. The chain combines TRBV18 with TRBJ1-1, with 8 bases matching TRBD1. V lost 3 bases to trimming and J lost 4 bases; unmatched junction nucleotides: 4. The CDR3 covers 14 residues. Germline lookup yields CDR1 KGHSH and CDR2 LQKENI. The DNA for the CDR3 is TGTGCCAGCTCACCCGGACAGGGAGTCACTGAAGCTTTCTTT. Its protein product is CASSPGQGVTEAFF.

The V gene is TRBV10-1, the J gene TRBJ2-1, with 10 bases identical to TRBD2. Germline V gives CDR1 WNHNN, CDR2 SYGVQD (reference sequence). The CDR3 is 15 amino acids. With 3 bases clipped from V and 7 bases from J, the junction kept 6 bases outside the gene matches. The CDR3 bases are TGCGCCAGCAGTGACGGCCTAGCGGGAGTAAATGAGCAGTTCTTC. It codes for CASSDGLAGVNEQFF.

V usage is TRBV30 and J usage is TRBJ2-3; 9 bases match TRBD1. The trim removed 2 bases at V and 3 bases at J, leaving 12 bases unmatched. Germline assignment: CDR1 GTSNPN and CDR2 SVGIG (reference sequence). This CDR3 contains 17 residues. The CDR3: CAWSRPPGQGITDTQYF. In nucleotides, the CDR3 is TGTGCCTGGAGTCGCCCTCCGGGACAGGGTATTACAGATACGCAGTATTTT.

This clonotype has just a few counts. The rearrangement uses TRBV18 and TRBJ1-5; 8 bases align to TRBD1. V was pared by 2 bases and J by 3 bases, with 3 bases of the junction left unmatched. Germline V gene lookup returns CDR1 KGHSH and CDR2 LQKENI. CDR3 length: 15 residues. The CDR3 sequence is CASSPSGQVNQPQHF. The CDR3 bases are TGTGCCAGCTCACCATCGGGACAGGTCAATCAGCCCCAGCATTTT.

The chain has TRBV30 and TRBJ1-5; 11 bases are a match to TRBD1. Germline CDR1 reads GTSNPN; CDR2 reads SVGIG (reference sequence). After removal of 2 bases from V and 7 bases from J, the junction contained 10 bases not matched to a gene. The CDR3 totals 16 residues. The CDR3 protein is CAWSSPGTGGQQPQHF. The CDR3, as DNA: TGTGCCTGGAGTTCACCCGGGACAGGGGGTCAGCAGCCCCAGCATTTT.

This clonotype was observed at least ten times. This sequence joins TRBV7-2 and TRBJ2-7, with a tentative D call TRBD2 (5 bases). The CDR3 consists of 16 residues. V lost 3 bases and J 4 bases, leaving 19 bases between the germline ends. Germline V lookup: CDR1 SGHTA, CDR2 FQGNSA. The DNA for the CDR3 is TGTGCCAGCAGCTTTTCCCGGGATCCCCCCCTTTACGAGCAGTACTTC. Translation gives CASSFSRDPPLYEQYF. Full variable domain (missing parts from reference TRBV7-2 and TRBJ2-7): GAGVSQSPSNKVTEKGKDVELRCDPISGHTALYWYRQSLGQGLEFLIYFQGNSAPDKSGLPSDRFSAERTGGSVSTLTIQRTQQEDSAVYLCASSFSRDPPLYEQYFGPGTRLTVT.

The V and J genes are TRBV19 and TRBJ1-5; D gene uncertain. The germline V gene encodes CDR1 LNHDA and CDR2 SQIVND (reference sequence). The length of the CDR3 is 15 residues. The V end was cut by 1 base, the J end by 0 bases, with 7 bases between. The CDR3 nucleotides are TGTGCCAGTAGTATAGCAGAATATAGCAATCAGCCCCAGCATTTT. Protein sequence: CASSIAEYSNQPQHF.

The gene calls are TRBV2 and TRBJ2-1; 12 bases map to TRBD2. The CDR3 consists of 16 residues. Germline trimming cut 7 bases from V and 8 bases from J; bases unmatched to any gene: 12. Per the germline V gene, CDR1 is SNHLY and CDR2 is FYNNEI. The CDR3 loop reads CASTEDPGLAGDEQFF. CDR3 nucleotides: TGTGCCAGCACTGAGGATCCGGGACTAGCGGGTGATGAGCAGTTCTTC.

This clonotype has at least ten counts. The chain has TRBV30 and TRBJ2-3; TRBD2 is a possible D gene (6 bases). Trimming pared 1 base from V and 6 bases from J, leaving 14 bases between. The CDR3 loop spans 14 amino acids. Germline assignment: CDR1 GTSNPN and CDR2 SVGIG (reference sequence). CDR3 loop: CAWSAAGRGDTQYF. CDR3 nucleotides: TGTGCCTGGAGTGCGGCGGGACGCGGGGATACGCAGTATTTT.

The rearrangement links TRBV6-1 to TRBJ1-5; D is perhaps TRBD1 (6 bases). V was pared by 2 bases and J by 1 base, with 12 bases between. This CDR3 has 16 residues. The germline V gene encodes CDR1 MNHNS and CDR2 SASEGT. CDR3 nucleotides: TGTGCCAGCAGTGAATTTCGCAGGGGAAGCAATCAGCCCCAGCATTTT. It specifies CASSEFRRGSNQPQHF.

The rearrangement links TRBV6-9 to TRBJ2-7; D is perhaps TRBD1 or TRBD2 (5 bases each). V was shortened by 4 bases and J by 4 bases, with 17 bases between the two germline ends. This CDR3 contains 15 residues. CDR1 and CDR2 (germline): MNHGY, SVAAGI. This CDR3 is CASSFSGTGDYEQYF. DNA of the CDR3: TGTGCCAGCAGTTTCTCCGGGACGGGTGATTACGAGCAGTACTTC.

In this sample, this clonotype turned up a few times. The CDR3 reads CASRRWSNEQYF. For the CDR3, the DNA is TGTGCCAGCAGAAGGTGGTCGAACGAGCAGTACTTC. This chain links TRBV6-1 with TRBJ2-7, with D unresolved. V was trimmed by 6 bases and J by 5 bases, leaving 11 bases between them. Germline V gene sequence: CDR1 MNHNS, CDR2 SASEGT. CDR3 size: 12 residues.